This TCR beta chain was recovered during a study of human T cells and chemical hapten exposure. This clonotype was counted between two and nine times. V lost 3 bases, J lost 5 bases, and 7 bases stayed unmatched. Germline CDR1 reads MDHEN; CDR2 reads SYDVKM. CDR3 size: 15 residues. TCRdb re-called the RACE reads through MiXCR, storing one row per CDR3 protein. There are some 50,000 distinct CDR3 sequences in the sample; about 9.6% occur only once, and about 14% lies in the top ten. Time point in this sample: patch test 1, 2 weeks after DPC sensitization. The treatment here: therapeutic diphenylcyclopropenone sensitization with weekly scalp DPC.

This specimen consisted of whole blood, obtained in connection with sensitization to the hapten diphenylcyclopropenone (DPC). The chain is built from TRBV28 and TRBJ2-1, with 7 positions matching TRBD1. The sequence was obtained from a woman in her thirties or forties with alopecia areata. Some clones in this sample may be carry-over from other donors' samples. The CDR3 region has the DNA TGTGCCAGCAGTTTTTTGGGACAGTCCCACAATGAGCAGTTCTTC. Its translation: CASSFLGQSHNEQFF.